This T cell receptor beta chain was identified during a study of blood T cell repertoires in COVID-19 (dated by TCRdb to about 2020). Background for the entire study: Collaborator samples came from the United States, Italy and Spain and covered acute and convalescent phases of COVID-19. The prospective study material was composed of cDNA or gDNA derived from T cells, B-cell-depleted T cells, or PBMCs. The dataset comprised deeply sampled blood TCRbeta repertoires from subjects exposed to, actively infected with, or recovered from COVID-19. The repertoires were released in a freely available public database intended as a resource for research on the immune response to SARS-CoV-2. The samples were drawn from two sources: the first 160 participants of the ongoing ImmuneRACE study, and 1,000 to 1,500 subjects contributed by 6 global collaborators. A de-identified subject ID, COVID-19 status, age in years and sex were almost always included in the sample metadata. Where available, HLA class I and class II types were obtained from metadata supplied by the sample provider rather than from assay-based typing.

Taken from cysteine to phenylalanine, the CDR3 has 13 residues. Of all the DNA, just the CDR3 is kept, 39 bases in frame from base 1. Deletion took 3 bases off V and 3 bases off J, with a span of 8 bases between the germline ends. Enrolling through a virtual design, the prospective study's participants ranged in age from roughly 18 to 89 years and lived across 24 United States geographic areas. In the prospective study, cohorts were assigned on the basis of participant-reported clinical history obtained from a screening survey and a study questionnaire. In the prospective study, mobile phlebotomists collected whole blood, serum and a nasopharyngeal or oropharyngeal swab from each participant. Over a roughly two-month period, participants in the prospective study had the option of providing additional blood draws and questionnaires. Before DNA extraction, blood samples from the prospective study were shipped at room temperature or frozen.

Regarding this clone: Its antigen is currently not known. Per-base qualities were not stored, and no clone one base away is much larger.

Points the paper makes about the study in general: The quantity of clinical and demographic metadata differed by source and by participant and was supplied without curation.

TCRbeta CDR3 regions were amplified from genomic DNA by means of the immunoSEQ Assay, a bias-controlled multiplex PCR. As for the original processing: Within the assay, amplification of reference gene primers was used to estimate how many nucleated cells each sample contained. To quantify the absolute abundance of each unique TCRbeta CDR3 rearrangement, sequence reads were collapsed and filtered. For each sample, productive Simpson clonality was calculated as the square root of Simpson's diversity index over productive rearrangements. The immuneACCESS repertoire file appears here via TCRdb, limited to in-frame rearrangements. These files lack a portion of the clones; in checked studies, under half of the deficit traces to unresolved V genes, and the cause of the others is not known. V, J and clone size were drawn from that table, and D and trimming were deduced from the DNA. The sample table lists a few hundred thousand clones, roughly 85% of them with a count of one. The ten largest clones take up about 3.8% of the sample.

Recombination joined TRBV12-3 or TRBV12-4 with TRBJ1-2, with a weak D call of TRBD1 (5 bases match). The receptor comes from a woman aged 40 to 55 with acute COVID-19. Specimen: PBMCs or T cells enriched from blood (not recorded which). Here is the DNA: TGTGCCAGCAGTTTGCAAGGGGACTATGGCTACACCTTC. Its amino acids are CASSLQGDYGYTF.